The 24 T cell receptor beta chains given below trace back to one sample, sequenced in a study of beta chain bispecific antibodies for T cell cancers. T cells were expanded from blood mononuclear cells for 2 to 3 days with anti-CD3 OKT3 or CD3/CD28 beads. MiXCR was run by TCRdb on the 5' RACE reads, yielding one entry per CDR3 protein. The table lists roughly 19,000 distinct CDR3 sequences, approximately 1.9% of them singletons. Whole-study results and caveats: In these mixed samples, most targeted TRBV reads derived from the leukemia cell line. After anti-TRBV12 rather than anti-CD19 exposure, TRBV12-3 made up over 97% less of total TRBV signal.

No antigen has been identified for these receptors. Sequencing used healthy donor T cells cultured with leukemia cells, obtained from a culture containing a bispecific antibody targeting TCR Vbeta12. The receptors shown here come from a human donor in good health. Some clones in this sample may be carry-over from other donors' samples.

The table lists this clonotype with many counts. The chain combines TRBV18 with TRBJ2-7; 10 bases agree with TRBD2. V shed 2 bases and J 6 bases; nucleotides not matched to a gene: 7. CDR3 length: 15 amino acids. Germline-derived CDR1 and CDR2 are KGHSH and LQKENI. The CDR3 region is CASSPERGGVSEQYF. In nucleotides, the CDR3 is TGTGCCAGCTCACCAGAGCGGGGGGGAGTCTCCGAGCAGTACTTC. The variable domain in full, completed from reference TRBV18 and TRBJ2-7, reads NAGVMQNPRHLVRRRGQEARLRCSPMKGHSHVYWYRQLPEEGLKFMVYLQKENIIDESGMPKERFSAEFPKEGPSILRIQQVVRGDSAAYFCASSPERGGVSEQYFGPGTRLTVT.

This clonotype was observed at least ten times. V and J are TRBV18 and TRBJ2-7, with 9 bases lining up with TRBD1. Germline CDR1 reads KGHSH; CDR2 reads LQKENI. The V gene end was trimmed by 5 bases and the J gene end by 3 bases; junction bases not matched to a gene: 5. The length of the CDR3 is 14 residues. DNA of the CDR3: TGTGCCAGCTCAAGCCGGGACAGGGTCTACGAGCAGTACTTC. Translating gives CASSSRDRVYEQYF. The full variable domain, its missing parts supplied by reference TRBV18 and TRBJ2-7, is NAGVMQNPRHLVRRRGQEARLRCSPMKGHSHVYWYRQLPEEGLKFMVYLQKENIIDESGMPKERFSAEFPKEGPSILRIQQVVRGDSAAYFCASSSRDRVYEQYFGPGTRLTVT.

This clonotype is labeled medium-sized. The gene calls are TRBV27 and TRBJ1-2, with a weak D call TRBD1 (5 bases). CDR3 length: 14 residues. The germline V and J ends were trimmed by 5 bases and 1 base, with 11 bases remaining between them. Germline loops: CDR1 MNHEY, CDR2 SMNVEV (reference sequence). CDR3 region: CASSNDSFNYGYTF. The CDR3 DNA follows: TGTGCCAGCAGTAACGACAGTTTTAACTATGGCTACACCTTC.

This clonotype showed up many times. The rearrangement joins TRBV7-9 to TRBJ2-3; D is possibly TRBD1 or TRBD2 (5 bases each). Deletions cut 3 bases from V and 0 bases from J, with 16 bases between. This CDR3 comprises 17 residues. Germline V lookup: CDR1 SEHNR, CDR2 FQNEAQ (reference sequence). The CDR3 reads CASSLLGPLASTDTQYF. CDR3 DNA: TGTGCCAGCAGCTTGCTGGGACCGCTGGCTAGCACAGATACGCAGTATTTT.

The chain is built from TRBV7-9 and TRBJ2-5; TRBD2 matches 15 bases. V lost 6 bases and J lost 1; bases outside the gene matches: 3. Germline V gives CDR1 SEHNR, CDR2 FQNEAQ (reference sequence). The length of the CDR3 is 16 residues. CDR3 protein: CASRSGLAGGQETQYF. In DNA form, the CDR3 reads TGTGCCAGCAGGTCGGGACTAGCGGGGGGCCAAGAGACCCAGTACTTC.

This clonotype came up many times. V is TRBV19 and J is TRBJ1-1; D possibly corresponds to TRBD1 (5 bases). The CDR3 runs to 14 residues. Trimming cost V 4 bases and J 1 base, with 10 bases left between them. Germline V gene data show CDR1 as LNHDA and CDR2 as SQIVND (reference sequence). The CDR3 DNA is TGTGCCAGTAGTACGCCGAGGGGGAACACTGAAGCTTTCTTT. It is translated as CASSTPRGNTEAFF.

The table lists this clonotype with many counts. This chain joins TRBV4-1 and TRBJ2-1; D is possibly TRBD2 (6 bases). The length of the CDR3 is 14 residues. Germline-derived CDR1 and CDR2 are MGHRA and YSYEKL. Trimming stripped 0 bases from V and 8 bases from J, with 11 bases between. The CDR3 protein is CASSQDTEGHEQFF. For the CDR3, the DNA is TGCGCCAGCAGCCAAGATACGGAGGGGCATGAGCAGTTCTTC.

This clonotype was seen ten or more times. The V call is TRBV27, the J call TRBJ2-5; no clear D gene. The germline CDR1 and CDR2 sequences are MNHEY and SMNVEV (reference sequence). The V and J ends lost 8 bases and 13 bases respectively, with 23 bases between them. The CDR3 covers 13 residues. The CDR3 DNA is TGTGCCAGCGGCTCCCATGAGGAAGAGATCCGGTACTTC. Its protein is CASGSHEEEIRYF.

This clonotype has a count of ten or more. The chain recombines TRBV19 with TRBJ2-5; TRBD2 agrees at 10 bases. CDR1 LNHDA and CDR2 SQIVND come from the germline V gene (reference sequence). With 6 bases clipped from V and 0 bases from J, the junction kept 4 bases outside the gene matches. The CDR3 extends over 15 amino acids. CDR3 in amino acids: CASRQTSGYQETQYF. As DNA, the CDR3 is TGTGCCAGTAGGCAGACTAGCGGGTACCAAGAGACCCAGTACTTC. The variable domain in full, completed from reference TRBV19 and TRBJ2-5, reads DGGITQSPKYLFRKEGQNVTLSCEQNLNHDAMYWYRQDPGQGLRLIYYSQIVNDFQKGDIAEGYSVSREKKESFPLTVTSAQKNPTAFYLCASRQTSGYQETQYFGPGTRLLVL.

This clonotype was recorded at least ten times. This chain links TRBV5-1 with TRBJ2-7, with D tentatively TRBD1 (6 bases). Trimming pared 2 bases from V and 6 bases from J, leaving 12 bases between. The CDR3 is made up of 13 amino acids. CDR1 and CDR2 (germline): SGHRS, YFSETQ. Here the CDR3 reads CASSFGGAGEQYF. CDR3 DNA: TGCGCCAGCAGCTTTGGGGGCGCCGGCGAGCAGTACTTC.

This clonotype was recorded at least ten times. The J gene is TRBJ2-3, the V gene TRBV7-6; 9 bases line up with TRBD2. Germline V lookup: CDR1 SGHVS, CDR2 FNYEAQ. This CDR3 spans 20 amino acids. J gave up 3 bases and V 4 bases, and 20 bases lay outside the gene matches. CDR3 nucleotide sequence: TGTGCCAGCAGCTCAGAGTCTTACGAAGCGGGGGGCACTTGGACAGATACGCAGTATTTT. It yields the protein CASSSESYEAGGTWTDTQYF.

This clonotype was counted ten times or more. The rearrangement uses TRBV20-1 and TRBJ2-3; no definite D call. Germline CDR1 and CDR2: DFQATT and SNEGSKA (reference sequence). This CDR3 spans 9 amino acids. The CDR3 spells CRVGDTQYF. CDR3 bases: TGCAGAGTAGGGGATACGCAGTATTTT.

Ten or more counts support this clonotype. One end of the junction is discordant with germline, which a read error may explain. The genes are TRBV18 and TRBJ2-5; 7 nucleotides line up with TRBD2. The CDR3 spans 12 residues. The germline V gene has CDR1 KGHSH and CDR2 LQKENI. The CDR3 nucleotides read TGTGCCAGCTCACGGACCGGGGTCCGGGAGGACTTC. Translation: CASSRTGVREDF.

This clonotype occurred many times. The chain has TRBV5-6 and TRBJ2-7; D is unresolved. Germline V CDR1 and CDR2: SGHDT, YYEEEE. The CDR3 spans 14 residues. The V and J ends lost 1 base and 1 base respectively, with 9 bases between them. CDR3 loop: CASSLWLASYEQYF. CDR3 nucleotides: TGTGCCAGCAGCTTGTGGCTGGCATCCTACGAGCAGTACTTC.

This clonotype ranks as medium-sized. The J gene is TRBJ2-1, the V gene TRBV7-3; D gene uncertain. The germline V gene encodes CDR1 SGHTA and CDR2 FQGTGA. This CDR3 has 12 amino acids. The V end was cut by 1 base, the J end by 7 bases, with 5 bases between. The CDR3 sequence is CASSLNGNEQFF. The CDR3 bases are TGTGCCAGCAGCTTAAACGGAAATGAGCAGTTCTTC.

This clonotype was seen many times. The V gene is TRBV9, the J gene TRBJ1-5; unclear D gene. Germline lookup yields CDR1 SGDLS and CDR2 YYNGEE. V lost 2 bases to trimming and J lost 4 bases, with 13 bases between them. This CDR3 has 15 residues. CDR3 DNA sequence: TGTGCCAGCAGCGTTAATGCCGGTGGTAATCAGCCCCAGCATTTT. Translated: CASSVNAGGNQPQHF.

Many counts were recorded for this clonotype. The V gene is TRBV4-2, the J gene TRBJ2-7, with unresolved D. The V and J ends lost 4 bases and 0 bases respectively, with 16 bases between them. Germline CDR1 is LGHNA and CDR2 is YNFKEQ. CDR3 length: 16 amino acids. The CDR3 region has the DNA TGTGCCAGCAGCCTTTCCCTCGGGTCCAGCTCCTACGAGCAGTACTTC. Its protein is CASSLSLGSSSYEQYF.

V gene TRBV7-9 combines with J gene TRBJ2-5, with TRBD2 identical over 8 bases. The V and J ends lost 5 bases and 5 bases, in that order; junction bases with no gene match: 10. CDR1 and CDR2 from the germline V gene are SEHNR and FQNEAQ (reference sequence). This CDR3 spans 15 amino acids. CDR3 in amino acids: CASSPRSGGVETQYF. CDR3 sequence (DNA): TGTGCCAGCAGCCCGAGGAGCGGGGGAGTGGAGACCCAGTACTTC.

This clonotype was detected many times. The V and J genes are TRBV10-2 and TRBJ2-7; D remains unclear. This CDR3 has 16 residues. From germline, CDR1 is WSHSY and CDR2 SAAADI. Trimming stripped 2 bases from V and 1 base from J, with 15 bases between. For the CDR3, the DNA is TGCGCCAGCAGTGAGAGCAGCAGGAGCTTATCCTACGAGCAGTACTTC. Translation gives CASSESSRSLSYEQYF.

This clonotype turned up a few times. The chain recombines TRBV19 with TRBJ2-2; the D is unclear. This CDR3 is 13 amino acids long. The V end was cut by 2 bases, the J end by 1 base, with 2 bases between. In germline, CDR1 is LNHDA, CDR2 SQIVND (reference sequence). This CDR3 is CASSILNTGELFF. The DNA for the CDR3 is TGTGCCAGTAGTATATTGAACACCGGGGAGCTGTTTTTT.

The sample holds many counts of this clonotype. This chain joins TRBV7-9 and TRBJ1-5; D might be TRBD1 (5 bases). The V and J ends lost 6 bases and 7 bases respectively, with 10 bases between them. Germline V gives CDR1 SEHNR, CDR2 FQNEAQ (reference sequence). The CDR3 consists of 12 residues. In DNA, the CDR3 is TGTGCCAGCAGGAAGGGGTTCCAGCCCCAGCATTTT. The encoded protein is CASRKGFQPQHF.

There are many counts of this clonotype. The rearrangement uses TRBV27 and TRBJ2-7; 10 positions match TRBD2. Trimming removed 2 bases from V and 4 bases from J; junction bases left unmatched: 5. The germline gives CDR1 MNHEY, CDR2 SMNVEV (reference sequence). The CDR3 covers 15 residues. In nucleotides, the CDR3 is TGTGCCAGCAGTTTACGGCTAGCGGGGGAATACGAGCAGTACTTC. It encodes CASSLRLAGEYEQYF.

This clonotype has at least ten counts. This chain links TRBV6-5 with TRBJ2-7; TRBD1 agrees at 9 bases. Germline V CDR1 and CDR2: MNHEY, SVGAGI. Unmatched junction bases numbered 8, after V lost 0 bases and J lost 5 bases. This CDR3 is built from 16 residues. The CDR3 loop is CASSYSGTGIYHEQYF. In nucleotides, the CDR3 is TGTGCCAGCAGTTACTCTGGGACAGGGATCTACCACGAGCAGTACTTC.

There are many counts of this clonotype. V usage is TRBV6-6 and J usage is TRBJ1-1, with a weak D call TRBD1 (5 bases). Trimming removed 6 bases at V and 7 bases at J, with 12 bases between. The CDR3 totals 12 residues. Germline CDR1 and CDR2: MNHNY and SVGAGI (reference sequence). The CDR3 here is CASSFTTVEAFF. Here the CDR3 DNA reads TGTGCCAGCAGCTTCACGACAGTTGAAGCTTTCTTT.